Listed below are T cell receptor beta chains from one sample, sequenced in a study of cytomegalovirus exposure and HLA in healthy donors. Measured with immunoSEQ multiplex PCR; TCRdb has only the in-frame clones, and not every one. The repertoire holds under 150,000 clones, roughly 80% seen once, with 0.95% to 1.5% in the top ten. The sequenced material came from PBMCs. The receptors stem from a girl aged 2-10 years in good health and CMV-seronegative. The CDR3 runs from the conserved cysteine through the conserved F or W. D genes are given only for firm matches. Not all rows give a size; the values are once, few, many and, for expanded clones, a class.

CDR3nt | CDR3aa | j_gene | d_gene | v_gene | abundance
TGCAGCGTTGCACAGGGAGTAGGCACAGATACGCAGTATTTT | CSVAQGVGTDTQYF | TRBJ2-3 | . | TRBV29-1 | .
TGTGCCTGGAGTATTCAGGGGAACACTGAAGCTTTCTTT | CAWSIQGNTEAFF | TRBJ1-1 | . | TRBV30 | .
TGTGCCAGCAGCACTCGGGGGAACACTGAAGCTTTCTTT | CASSTRGNTEAFF | TRBJ1-1 | . | TRBV7-8 | few
TGTGCCAGCAGCTGGGACAGGGGTGTCACTGAAGCTTTCTTT | CASSWDRGVTEAFF | TRBJ1-1 | TRBD1 | TRBV2 | .
TGCGCCAGCAGGCCCGGGACTGGCTCCTACGAGCAGTACTTC | CASRPGTGSYEQYF | TRBJ2-7 | . | TRBV5-1 | .
TGTGCCAGCAGTTTGACCCCGGGACTAGCATCCTACGAGCAGTACTTC | CASSLTPGLASYEQYF | TRBJ2-7 | TRBD2 | TRBV27 | .
TGTGCCAGCCGACCCGCAGGGTCCTCTGGGGCCAACGTCCTGACTTTC | CASRPAGSSGANVLTF | TRBJ2-6 | . | TRBV25-1 | .
TGTGCCAGCAGTCGGGTGGGGGGGCGCACAGATACGCAGTATTTT | CASSRVGGRTDTQYF | TRBJ2-3 | . | TRBV27 | .
TGTGCCAGCAGCCCGGGACAGCGGTACGAAAAACTGTTTTTT | CASSPGQRYEKLFF | TRBJ1-4 | TRBD1 | TRBV6-6 | .
TGTGCCAGTAGTCTGCGGGCTACCCAAAAAGAGACCCAGTACTTC | CASSLRATQKETQYF | TRBJ2-5 | . | TRBV19 | .
TGTGCCAGCAGTGCGTGGGACAGGGGTTACGAGCAGTACTTC | CASSAWDRGYEQYF | TRBJ2-7 | TRBD1 | TRBV28 | .
TGTGCCAGCAGCGTCCAATGGCGGCAGGGGAGATATGGCTACACCTTC | CASSVQWRQGRYGYTF | TRBJ1-2 | . | TRBV5-6 | .
TGTGCCATCAGTCCACATGCGGGGCCCCAAGAGACCCAGTACTTC | CAISPHAGPQETQYF | TRBJ2-5 | . | TRBV10-3 | .
TGTGCCAGCAGTTATTCTTCCACAGATACGCAGTATTTT | CASSYSSTDTQYF | TRBJ2-3 | . | TRBV6-5 | few
TGCAGTGCGACAGGGTTCTATGGCTACACCTTC | CSATGFYGYTF | TRBJ1-2 | TRBD1 | TRBV20-1 | .
TGCGCCAGCAGCCAGATGAACGGGCCCCAGCATTTT | CASSQMNGPQHF | TRBJ1-5 | . | TRBV4-1 | few
TGTGCCAGCAGCACCCGGGACAGTCACCGTGGCGAGCAGTACTTC | CASSTRDSHRGEQYF | TRBJ2-7 | TRBD1 | TRBV7-9 | .
TGTGCCAGCACCGAAGCGGGATTGACCGGGGAGCTGTTTTTT | CASTEAGLTGELFF | TRBJ2-2 | TRBD2 | TRBV9 | .
TGTGCCAGCAGCTTAAGGACTAGCGGGGGGTACCACCAGTTCTTC | CASSLRTSGGYHQFF | TRBJ2-1 | TRBD2 | TRBV13 | .
TGCGCCAGCAGCGGACAGGGGAACACTGAAGCTTTCTTT | CASSGQGNTEAFF | TRBJ1-1 | TRBD1 | TRBV5-1 | .
TGCGCCAGCAGCCAACAGACTAGCGGGAGATTCTACGAGCAGTACTTC | CASSQQTSGRFYEQYF | TRBJ2-7 | TRBD2 | TRBV4-1 | .
TGTGCCAGCAGTTACCTAGCGGGGGTTCAAGAGACCCAGTACTTC | CASSYLAGVQETQYF | TRBJ2-5 | TRBD2 | TRBV6-5 | .
TGTGCCAGCAGCTTAGATCACGGGGGTTGGGACTTTTCGGCTAACTTC | CASSLDHGGWDFSANF | TRBJ2-7 | . | TRBV11-2 | .
TGTGCCAGCAGCGTCCCGGGACTCCGGGGCACAGATACGCAGTATTTT | CASSVPGLRGTDTQYF | TRBJ2-3 | . | TRBV9 | .
TGTGCCAGCAGTTCCTACAGGGGAGCTTTCTTT | CASSSYRGAFF | TRBJ1-1 | TRBD1 | TRBV27 | .
TGTGCCAGTAGTATAGACGTCGGGCCTAGCGGACCTTACAATGAGCAGTTCTTC | CASSIDVGPSGPYNEQFF | TRBJ2-1 | TRBD2 | TRBV19 | .
TGCGCCAGCAGTTTTCAAACTAGCGGGATTGAGCAGTACTTC | CASSFQTSGIEQYF | TRBJ2-7 | TRBD2 | TRBV5-1 | few
TGTGCCAGCAGTGAATGGGGGCTAGCGGGACAGAACACTGAAGCTTTCTTT | CASSEWGLAGQNTEAFF | TRBJ1-1 | . | TRBV2 | .
TGCGCCAGCAGCCAAGGCGAGACTAGCGGGAGGGGTTTAAACGAGCAGTACTTC | CASSQGETSGRGLNEQYF | TRBJ2-7 | TRBD2 | TRBV4-1 | .
TGTGCCAGTAGTATACCTAGCGGGGTCAATGAGCAGTTCTTC | CASSIPSGVNEQFF | TRBJ2-1 | TRBD2 | TRBV19 | .
TGTGCCAGGATAGCGGAAACCTACAATGAGCAGTTCTTC | CARIAETYNEQFF | TRBJ2-1 | . | TRBV14 | .
TGTGCCAGCAGCTTAGGGGATCCAATTCGGGACTACTCCTACAATGAGCAGTTCTTC | CASSLGDPIRDYSYNEQFF | TRBJ2-1 | TRBD2 | TRBV13 | .
TGTGCCAGCAGCACCCAGTCCGCCACAGATACGCAGTATTTT | CASSTQSATDTQYF | TRBJ2-3 | . | TRBV6-1 | .
TGCGCCAGCACCTCAGAAGGTGTGTGGTTGGGACAGGGAATCCCTAACTCCTACGAGCAGTACTTC | CASTSEGVWLGQGIPNSYEQYF | TRBJ2-7 | TRBD1 | TRBV10-2 | .
TGTGCCAGCAGCCCGCCGGACAGGGGCTATGAGCAGTTCTTC | CASSPPDRGYEQFF | TRBJ2-1 | TRBD1 | TRBV9 | .
TGTGCCAGCAGCGTCGGGGGGGGCACCGGGGAGCTGTTTTTT | CASSVGGGTGELFF | TRBJ2-2 | TRBD2 | TRBV9 | .
TGTGCCAGCAGCTTAAGCCTAGCGGGAGGGCGACCGGGTGAGCAGTTCTTC | CASSLSLAGGRPGEQFF | TRBJ2-1 | TRBD2 | TRBV7-6 | .
TGTGCCAGCAGGGCGCGGGTGTACCAAGAGACCCAGTACTTC | CASRARVYQETQYF | TRBJ2-5 | . | TRBV5-6 | .
TGTGCCAGCAGCACTAGCAATGAGCAGTTCTTC | CASSTSNEQFF | TRBJ2-1 | . | TRBV21-1 | .
TGTGCCAGCAGCCAGGAGGGACGGTCCACAGATACGCAGTATTTT | CASSQEGRSTDTQYF | TRBJ2-3 | . | TRBV4-2 | .
TGCGCCAGCAGCTTGGACCCGACAGGGGGCAATCAGCCCCAGCATTTT | CASSLDPTGGNQPQHF | TRBJ1-5 | TRBD1 | TRBV5-1 | .
TGTGCCAGCTCACAAGACAGGGTAGATGGCTACACCTTC | CASSQDRVDGYTF | TRBJ1-2 | TRBD1 | TRBV18 | .
TGTGCCAGCGGCGGGAATCCGACGGTGAACACTGAAGCTTTCTTT | CASGGNPTVNTEAFF | TRBJ1-1 | . | TRBV25-1 | .
TGTGCCAGCAGCAAAAGTCCCGGGACAGGGAACACTGAAGCTTTCTTT | CASSKSPGTGNTEAFF | TRBJ1-1 | . | TRBV21-1 | .
TGCACCAGCAGCCCCCTAGCGGGAGTGGAACGCACAGATACGCAGTATTTT | CTSSPLAGVERTDTQYF | TRBJ2-3 | . | TRBV1 | .
TGTGCCTGGAGCGAGGGAGGGGTTGAAAAACTGTTTTTT | CAWSEGGVEKLFF | TRBJ1-4 | . | TRBV30 | once
TGTGCCTGGAGTGCAGCGGGTGTCTCTGGGGCCAACGTCCTGACTTTC | CAWSAAGVSGANVLTF | TRBJ2-6 | . | TRBV30 | .
TGTGCCAGCAGTATCCCCCGCCAGGGAAGTGGCTCGAATTCACCCCTCCACTTT | CASSIPRQGSGSNSPLHF | TRBJ1-6 | . | TRBV27 | once
TGCGCCAGCAGCATACCGGGACTAGCGGGACTGGAGACCCAGTACTTC | CASSIPGLAGLETQYF | TRBJ2-5 | TRBD2 | TRBV5-1 | .